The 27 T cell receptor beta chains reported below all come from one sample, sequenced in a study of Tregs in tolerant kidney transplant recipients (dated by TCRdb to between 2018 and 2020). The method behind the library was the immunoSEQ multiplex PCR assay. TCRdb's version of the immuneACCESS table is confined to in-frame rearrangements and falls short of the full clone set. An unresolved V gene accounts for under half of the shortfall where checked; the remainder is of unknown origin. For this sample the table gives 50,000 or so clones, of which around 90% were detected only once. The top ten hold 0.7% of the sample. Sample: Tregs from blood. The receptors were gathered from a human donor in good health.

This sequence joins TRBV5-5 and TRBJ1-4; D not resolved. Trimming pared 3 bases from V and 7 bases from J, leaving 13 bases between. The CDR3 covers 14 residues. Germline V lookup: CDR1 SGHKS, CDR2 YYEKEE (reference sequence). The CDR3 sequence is CASSSDLGVEKLFF. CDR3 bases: TGTGCCAGCAGCTCGGACCTTGGGGTTGAAAAACTGTTTTTT.

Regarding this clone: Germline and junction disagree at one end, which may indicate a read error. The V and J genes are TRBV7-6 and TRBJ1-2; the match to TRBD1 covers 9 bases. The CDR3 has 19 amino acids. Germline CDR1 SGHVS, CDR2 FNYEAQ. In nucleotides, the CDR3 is TGTGCTAGCAGCCTACCTTCCCCGGGACAGGGCTATAGTACATATGGCTACACCTTC. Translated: CASSLPSPGQGYSTYGYTF.

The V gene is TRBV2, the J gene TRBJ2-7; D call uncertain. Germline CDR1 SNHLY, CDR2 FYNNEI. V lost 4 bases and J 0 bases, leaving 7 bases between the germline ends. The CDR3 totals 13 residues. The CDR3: CASSVTFSYEQYF. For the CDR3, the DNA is TGTGCCAGCAGTGTCACTTTCTCCTACGAGCAGTACTTC.

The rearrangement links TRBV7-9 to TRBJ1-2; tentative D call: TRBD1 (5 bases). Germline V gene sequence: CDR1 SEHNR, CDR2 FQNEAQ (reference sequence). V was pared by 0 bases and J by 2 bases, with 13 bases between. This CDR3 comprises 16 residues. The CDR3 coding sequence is TGTGCCAGCAGCTTAGCGCGAAGACAGAAAAACTATGGCTACACCTTC. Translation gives CASSLARRQKNYGYTF.

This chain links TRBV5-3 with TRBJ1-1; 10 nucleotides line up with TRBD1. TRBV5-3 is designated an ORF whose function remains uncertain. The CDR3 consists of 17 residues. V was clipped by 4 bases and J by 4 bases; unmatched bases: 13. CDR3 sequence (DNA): TGTGCCAGAAGCCCTACGACAGGGGGCGAGAAGGGCACTGAAGCTTTCTTT. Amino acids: CARSPTTGGEKGTEAFF.

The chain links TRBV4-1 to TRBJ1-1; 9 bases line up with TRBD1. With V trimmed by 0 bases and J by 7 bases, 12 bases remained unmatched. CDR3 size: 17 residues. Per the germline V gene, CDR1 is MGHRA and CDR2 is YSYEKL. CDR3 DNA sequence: TGCGCCAGCAGCCAAGATCCCCATAACAGGGGGCAAAGTGAAGCTTTCTTT. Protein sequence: CASSQDPHNRGQSEAFF.

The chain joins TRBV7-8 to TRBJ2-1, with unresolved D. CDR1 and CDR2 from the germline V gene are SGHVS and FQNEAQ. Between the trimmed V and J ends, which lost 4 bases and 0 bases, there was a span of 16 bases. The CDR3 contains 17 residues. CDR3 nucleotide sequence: TGTGCCAGCAGCTCGGTCCCCGACTGGAGCTCCTACAATGAGCAGTTCTTC. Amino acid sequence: CASSSVPDWSSYNEQFF.

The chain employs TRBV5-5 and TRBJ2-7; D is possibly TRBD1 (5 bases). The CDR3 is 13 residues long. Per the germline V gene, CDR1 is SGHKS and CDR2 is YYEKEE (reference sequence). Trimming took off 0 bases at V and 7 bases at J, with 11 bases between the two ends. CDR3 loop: CASSLANPGEQYF. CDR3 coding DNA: TGTGCCAGCAGCTTGGCAAATCCAGGGGAGCAGTACTTC.

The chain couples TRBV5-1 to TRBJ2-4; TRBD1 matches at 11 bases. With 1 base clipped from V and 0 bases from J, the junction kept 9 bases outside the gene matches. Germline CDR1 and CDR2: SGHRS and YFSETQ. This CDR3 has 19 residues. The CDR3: CASSLTGQGAGGAKNIQYF. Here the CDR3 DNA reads TGCGCCAGCAGCTTGACAGGACAGGGGGCCGGGGGAGCCAAAAACATTCAGTACTTC.

CDR3 nucleotides: TGCGCCAGCAGCCCAATCTCCGGGAGCACTGAAGCTTTCTTT. The encoded protein is CASSPISGSTEAFF. The V gene is TRBV5-1, the J gene TRBJ1-1; D ambiguous. The germline V and J ends were trimmed by 4 bases and 4 bases, with 14 bases remaining between them. The length of the CDR3 is 14 residues. CDR1 SGHRS and CDR2 YFSETQ come from the germline V gene.

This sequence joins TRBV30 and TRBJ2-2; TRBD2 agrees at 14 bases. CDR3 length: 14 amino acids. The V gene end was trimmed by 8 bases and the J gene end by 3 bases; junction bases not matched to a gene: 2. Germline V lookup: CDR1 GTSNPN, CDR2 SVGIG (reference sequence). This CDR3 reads CARTSGGYTGELFF. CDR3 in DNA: TGTGCCAGGACTAGCGGGGGGTACACCGGGGAGCTGTTTTTT.

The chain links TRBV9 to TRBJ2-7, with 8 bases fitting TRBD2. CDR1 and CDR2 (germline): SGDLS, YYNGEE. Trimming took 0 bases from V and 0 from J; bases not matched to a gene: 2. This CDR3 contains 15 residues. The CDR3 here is CASSVALADSYEQYF. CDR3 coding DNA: TGTGCCAGCAGCGTAGCACTAGCGGACTCCTACGAGCAGTACTTC.

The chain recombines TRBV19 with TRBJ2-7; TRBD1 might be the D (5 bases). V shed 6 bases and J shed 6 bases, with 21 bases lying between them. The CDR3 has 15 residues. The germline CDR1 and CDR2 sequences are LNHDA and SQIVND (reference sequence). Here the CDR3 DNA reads TGTGCCAGTAGGGAAGACAGTTCACTCCCTGGCGAGCAGTACTTC. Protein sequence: CASREDSSLPGEQYF.

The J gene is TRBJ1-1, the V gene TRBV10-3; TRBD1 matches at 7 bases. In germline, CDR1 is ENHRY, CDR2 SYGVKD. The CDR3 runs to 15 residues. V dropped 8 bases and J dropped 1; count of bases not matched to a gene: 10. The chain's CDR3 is CAIRFEGASNTEAFF. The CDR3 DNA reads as TGTGCCATCCGTTTCGAGGGGGCGTCGAACACTGAAGCTTTCTTT.

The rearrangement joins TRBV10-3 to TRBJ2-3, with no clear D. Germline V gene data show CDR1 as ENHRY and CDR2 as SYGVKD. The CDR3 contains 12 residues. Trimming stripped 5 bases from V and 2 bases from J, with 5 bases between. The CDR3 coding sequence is TGTGCCATCAGTCCCAACACAGATACGCAGTATTTT. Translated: CAISPNTDTQYF.

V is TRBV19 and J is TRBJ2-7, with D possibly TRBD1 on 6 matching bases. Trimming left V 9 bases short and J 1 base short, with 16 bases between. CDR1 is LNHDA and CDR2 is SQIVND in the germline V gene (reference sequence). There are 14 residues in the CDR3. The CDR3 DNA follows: TGTGCCAGCACCAGGGGAATAGGGTCCTACGAGCAGTACTTC. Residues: CASTRGIGSYEQYF.

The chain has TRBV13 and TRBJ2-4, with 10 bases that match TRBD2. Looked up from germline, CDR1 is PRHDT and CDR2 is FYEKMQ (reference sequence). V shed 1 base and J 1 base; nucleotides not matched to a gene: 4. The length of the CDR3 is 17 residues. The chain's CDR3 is CASSLVATSGAKNIQYF. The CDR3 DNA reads TGTGCCAGCAGCTTAGTCGCGACTAGCGGGGCCAAAAACATTCAGTACTTC.

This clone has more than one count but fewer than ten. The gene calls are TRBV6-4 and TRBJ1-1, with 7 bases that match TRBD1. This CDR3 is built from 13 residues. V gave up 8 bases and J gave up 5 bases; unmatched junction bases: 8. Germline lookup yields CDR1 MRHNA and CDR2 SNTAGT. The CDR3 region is CASQDRPGTEAFF. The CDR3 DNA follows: TGTGCCAGCCAGGACAGGCCGGGGACTGAAGCTTTCTTT.

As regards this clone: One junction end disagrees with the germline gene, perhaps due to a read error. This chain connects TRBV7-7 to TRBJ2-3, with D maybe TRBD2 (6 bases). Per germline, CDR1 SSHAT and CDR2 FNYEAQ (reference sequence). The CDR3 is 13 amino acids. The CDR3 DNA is TGTGCTAGCAGCTTGGGACTTGAGGATACGCAGTATTTT. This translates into CASSLGLEDTQYF.

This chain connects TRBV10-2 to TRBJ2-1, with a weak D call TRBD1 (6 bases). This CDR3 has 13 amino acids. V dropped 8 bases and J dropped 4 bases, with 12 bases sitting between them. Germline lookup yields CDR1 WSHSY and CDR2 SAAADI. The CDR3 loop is CASRDIRYNEQFF. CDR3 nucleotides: TGCGCCAGCCGGGACATAAGATACAATGAGCAGTTCTTC.

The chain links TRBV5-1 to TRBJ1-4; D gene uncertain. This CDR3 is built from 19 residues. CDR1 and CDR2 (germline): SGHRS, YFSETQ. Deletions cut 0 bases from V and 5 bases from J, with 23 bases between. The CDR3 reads CASSLVRRDAIRRNEKLFF. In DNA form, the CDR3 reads TGCGCCAGCAGCTTGGTGAGAAGGGATGCTATTAGGAGGAATGAAAAACTGTTTTTT.

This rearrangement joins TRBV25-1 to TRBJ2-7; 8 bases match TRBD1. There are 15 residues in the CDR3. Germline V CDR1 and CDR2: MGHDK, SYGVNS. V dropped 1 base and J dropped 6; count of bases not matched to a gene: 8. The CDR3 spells CASSELRQGISEQYF. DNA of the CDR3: TGTGCCAGCAGTGAATTGCGACAGGGGATTTCCGAGCAGTACTTC.

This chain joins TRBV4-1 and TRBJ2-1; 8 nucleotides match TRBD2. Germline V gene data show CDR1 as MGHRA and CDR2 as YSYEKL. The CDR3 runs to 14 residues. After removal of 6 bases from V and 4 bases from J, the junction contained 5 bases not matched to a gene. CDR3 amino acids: CASSVAGPYNEQFF. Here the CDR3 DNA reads TGCGCCAGCAGTGTAGCGGGGCCATACAATGAGCAGTTCTTC.

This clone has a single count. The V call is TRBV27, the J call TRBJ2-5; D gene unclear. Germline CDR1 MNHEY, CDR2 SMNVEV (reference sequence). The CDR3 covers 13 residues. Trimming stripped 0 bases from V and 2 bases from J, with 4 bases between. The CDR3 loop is CASSLSSQETQYF. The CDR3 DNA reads TGTGCCAGCAGTTTATCCTCGCAAGAGACCCAGTACTTC.

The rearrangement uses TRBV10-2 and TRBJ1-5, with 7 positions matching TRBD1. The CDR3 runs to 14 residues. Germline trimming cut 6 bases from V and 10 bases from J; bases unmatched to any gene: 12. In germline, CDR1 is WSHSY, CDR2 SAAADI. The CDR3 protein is CASRDTGARNPQHF. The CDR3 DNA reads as TGCGCCAGCAGGGACACAGGGGCCAGAAATCCCCAGCATTTT.

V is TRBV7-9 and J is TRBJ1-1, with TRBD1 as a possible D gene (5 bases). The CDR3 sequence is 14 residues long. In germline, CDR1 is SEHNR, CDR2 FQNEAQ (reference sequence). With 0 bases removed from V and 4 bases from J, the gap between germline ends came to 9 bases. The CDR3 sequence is CASSLAGGVTEAFF. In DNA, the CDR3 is TGTGCCAGCAGCTTAGCTGGAGGGGTCACTGAAGCTTTCTTT.

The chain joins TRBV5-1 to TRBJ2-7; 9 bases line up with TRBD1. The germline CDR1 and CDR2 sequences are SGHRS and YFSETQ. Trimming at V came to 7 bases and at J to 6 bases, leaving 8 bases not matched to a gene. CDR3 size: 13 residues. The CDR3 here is CASRRDREFEQYF. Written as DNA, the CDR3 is TGCGCCAGCCGCCGGGACAGGGAGTTCGAGCAGTACTTC.